The entry that follows covers one T cell receptor beta chain sequence. Its cognate antigen has yet to be identified. No qualities accompany the bases; no much larger clone lies one base away. This sample is drawn from a study of cytomegalovirus exposure and HLA in healthy donors (dated by TCRdb to 2017 to 2019). Notes on the research overall: An earlier analysis of some 550 of the donors reported about 290 Gb of sequence data and 117 million unique TCR beta sequences from roughly 200 million T cells. HLA typing included class I and class II loci at four-digit resolution. An early release that covered 500 to 800 HLA-typed donors contained approximately 300 gigabases of sequencing data and about 93 million unique TCR sequences. Five DR-DQ haplotypes were handled as single units for association and clustering because linkage in the cohort was strong. A later genetic analysis used genome-wide SNP genotypes for about 60% of the roughly 700 donors, treating that subset as a discovery cohort. In addition to the first cohort of 650 to 800 subjects, a separate validation cohort of 120 different subjects was used. In an earlier analysis of 500 to 650 of the donors, high-throughput TCR beta sequencing was used to judge whether each TCR beta V gene segment behaved as functional or pseudogenic. Of the roughly 400 genotyped donors, over 80% were placed in the genetic ancestry cluster associated with self-reported Caucasian donors. Donor age, sex, ethnicity and CMV serostatus were collected together with the repertoire data. To predict cytomegalovirus infection status, the study brought together high-throughput TCR immunosequencing, statistical association of individual TCRs with disease status, and machine learning. The T cell repertoires of about 700 subjects were profiled by immunosequencing and related to cytomegalovirus serostatus. The study aimed to test whether signatures of past pathogen exposure could be identified by cataloging public T cell receptors. In the later analysis, no new phenotypic data were used to find candidate immune exposures; instead, reliance was placed on TCR beta sequences and their occurrence across donors. Typing coverage differed by locus: A, B, C, DRB1 and DQB1 were typed in roughly 629-640 donors, DQA1 in about 500, DPA1 in 606, and DPB1 in 400 to 490. All discovery cohort repertoires had been generated on a single sequencing platform. Among 398 genotyped donors of the cohort, an average of approximately 220,000 unique TCR beta nucleotide sequences was sequenced per donor, of which 15% to 20% were non-productive. A later analysis re-analyzed previously published TCR beta repertoires from several hundred donors and added high-resolution HLA genotyping to study TCR occurrence patterns. The research as a whole found: According to a later analysis, most CMV-associated TCR beta chains appeared to be HLA-restricted, and the HLA associations seemed to be driven largely by CMV exposure. Linkage disequilibrium might explain the correlated functional status among segregating V segments, but an unknown experimental factor could not be ruled out. A group of highly shared sequence variants was considered likely to be a technical artifact of the sequencing pipeline. In a later analysis, the rate of TCR association differed among HLA loci, with DRB1 alleles having the most associated TCRs and HLA-C alleles having the fewest. Roughly uniform sequencing depth across donors was assumed in presence/absence analyses, although this assumption may not hold. The classifier was reported to diagnose cytomegalovirus status with high specificity and sensitivity in both the original and validation cohorts. Because HLA typing was unavailable for some donors at each locus, only the typed subset was used in association tests. A later analysis found that HLA-associated TCR beta chains were more clonally expanded and had lower generation probabilities than equally common non-associated chains. In vitro tests confirmed that a few of the cytomegalovirus-associated TCR beta chains recognize cytomegalovirus antigens. Because counts were too low, seventeen rarely observed V segments, including chromosome 9 orphons, were excluded from the earlier analysis of several hundred of the donors. A later analysis reported that several top co-occurrence clusters appeared linked to parvovirus B19, influenza, CMV and Epstein-Barr virus. A further reported finding was that TCR beta sequences accurately predicted the HLA-A and HLA-B alleles for most subjects in the first cohort. An association between a missense DCLRE1C variant and V-gene and J-gene trimming of TCR beta chains was found in a later genetic analysis and replicated in an independent cohort. A total of about 180 TCR beta chains were listed by the study as associated with cytomegalovirus. In an earlier analysis of some 640 of the donors, most TCR beta V segments were observed in productive rearrangements about 87% or about 30% of the time, broadly matching IMGT annotations. At a false discovery rate of 0.05, a later analysis linked some 17,000 TCR beta sequences to specific HLA alleles. Only TCR beta chains were sequenced in this cohort, and the absence of alpha or paired-chain data limited detectable features. Most TCR sequences were observed very rarely across donors, whereas some public TCRs were present in many individuals. Some IMGT-functional V segments, including TRBV6-2 and TRBV6-3, could not be told apart with the 87-base-pair reads, so those segments were excluded. According to a later genetic analysis, donors in an Asian-associated ancestry cluster had fewer N-insertions in productive TCRs than the roughly 660-donor mean. The authors suggested that the approach could potentially be generalized to other disease states and immunological phenotypes. When HLA alleles, especially DR and DQ, strongly co-occurred, TCR associations were difficult to assign to individual alleles. CMV serostatus was the only immune exposure information available for the cohort.

In total, approximately 700 healthy bone marrow donors made up the cohort. At the time of sampling, all cohort members were nominally healthy, though unrecorded immune exposures were likely present. The donor was CMV seronegative and was included in the group of several hundred seronegative cohort members. Each donor provided a peripheral blood sample, and peripheral blood mononuclear cells were used for TCR beta sequencing. Genomic DNA extraction from the blood cell samples was performed with the Qiagen DNeasy Blood Extraction Kit. Preparation of the library involved the immunoSEQ multiplex PCR assay. A mixture of 60 forward primers for TCR Vbeta segments and 13 reverse primers for TCR Jbeta segments was used in the multiplex PCR. A multiplex PCR assay on genomic DNA amplified the CDR3 region of rearranged TCR beta genes. On the Illumina HiSeq System, the amplified TCR beta libraries were sequenced as 87-base-pair reads. Regarding the original processing steps: Across the 700 or so repertoires, a later analysis counted approximately 83 million unique TCR beta chains, 9.5 million to 13 million of which were shared by at least two donors. Raw reads were error-corrected and collapsed into unique sequences by a nearest-neighbor algorithm in which closely related sequences were merged to remove PCR and sequencing errors. Alignment of CDR3 sequences to IMGT reference sequences was used to assign V, D and J gene segments. For a sequence to be retained, a match of at least six nucleotides to both a V gene segment and a J gene segment was required. A rearrangement was called productive if the CDR3 had no stop codons and remained in frame with V and J, and every other rearrangement was called non-productive. CDR3 was defined by IMGT convention, running from the second conserved V-encoded cysteine to the conserved J-encoded phenylalanine. The earlier analysis of 450 to 750 of the donors excluded any sequence lacking an unambiguous match to a single V gene segment. In an earlier analysis of approximately 500 of the donors, a V segment was called functional when productive rearrangements were above 56.7%, and segregating when the standard deviation between donors exceeded 5%. To diagnose cytomegalovirus status from the catalog of TCR beta chain sequences, a statistical classification framework was built. V and J gene assignment, in a later analysis, came from comparing TCR nucleotide sequences with IMGT/GENE-DB human TR gene sequences. In a later analysis, CDR3 sequences and most-parsimonious VDJ recombination scenarios were assigned using the TCRdist pipeline. A later analysis defined each TCR beta chain by its CDR3 amino acid sequence plus V-gene family, and excluded reads lacking a unique V-gene family. A later analysis removed over 500 highly shared, low-generation-probability nucleotide sequences to deal with suspected cross-contamination and a sequencing artifact. For each public chain, a later analysis derived a clonal expansion index from normalized ranks of inferred template counts within each repertoire. In a later analysis, generation probabilities were computed using a VDJ recombination model fitted to out-of-frame rearrangements, and the results were checked against IGoR. In a later analysis, TCR-TCR, TCR-HLA and TCR-CMV co-occurrence was scored with hypergeometric tests, and a repertoire-size bias correction was applied to TCR pairs. In a later analysis, false discovery rates were estimated by permuting HLA or CMV assignments 20 times. In a later analysis, co-occurring TCRs were grouped with DBSCAN, and TCRdist sequence similarity was added when clustering was performed within HLA-allele-positive subsets. Repertoires with fewer than 30,000 or more than 120,000 public chains, plus five repertoires with anomalous nucleotide sharing, were excluded from co-occurrence clustering. The source is immuneACCESS, and TCRdb retained only in-frame sequences with V and J called. Part of the clones is not carried over; for the studies checked, unresolved V genes explain less than half of this, and the remainder is unexplained. D and trimming were read from the DNA, whereas the V and J calls and clone size are those reported in that table. This sample holds 130,000 to 150,000 clones; about 78% were observed only once. Around 3.7% of the sample is held by the ten biggest clonotypes.

CDR1 and CDR2 (LNHNV, YYDKDF) derive from the germline V gene (reference sequence). V ends up 0 bases short and J 4 bases short, with an unmatched junction base count of 5. The CDR3, from cysteine to phenylalanine, totals 16 residues. CDR3 DNA is the only sequence kept; it has 48 bases, read in frame from the first base. This chain joins TRBV15 to TRBJ2-3; 9 of the junction bases match TRBD2. Sample: PBMCs. This TCR was sampled from a man aged 18 to 29 in good health and CMV-seronegative. The CDR3 is CATSRDRRGGPDTQYF. The DNA sequence is given as TGTGCCACCAGCAGAGATCGGCGGGGGGGCCCAGATACGCAGTATTTT.